This TCR beta chain was identified in a study of T and B cells in COVID-19 patients. On the study more broadly: Peripheral blood came from COVID-19 patients with active infection or after recovery.

Per the germline V gene, CDR1 is SGHTA and CDR2 is FQGNSA. V was clipped by 3 bases and J by 5 bases, with 10 bases between them. The CDR3 totals 13 residues. BIOMED2 TRB-A/B primer pools were used in multiplex TRB PCR. MiXCR, run by TCRdb on the multiplex PCR reads, gives a single entry per CDR3 protein. Of about 5,200 distinct CDR3 sequences in the sample, just under 20% are singletons; the top ten hold around 6.3%. From blood, about 240-550 ng of genomic DNA served as TRB template. Notes on this clonotype: Its antigen is currently unknown.

Study outcomes and limitations: Clonality of TRB repertoires was high in active COVID-19; recovery brought above-healthy diversity and richness. Exclusive to the recovered cohort were some 2,300 TCR clusters, some 30 of them with low generation probability.

V gene TRBV7-2 combines with J gene TRBJ1-2, with D hard to call. The receptor was derived from a human donor who had recovered from COVID-19. The sample consisted of blood. For the CDR3, the DNA is TGTGCCAGCAGCTTTAGGACGGTTTATGGCTACACCTTC. Protein sequence: CASSFRTVYGYTF.